The clone carrying this T cell receptor beta chain was recorded once. Its antigen is as yet unknown. This sample stems from a study of vaccination effects on CD4 cells after COVID-19. The wider study: After expansion with viral peptide pools in the ViraFEST assay, antigen-specific CD4+ T cells were sequenced.

The data were produced by immunoSEQ multiplex PCR, yet TCRdb's version contains in-frame clones alone and is incomplete. There are some 39,000 clones in the sample; around 76% occur only once, and less than 3.5% lies in the top ten. Per germline, CDR1 SGHRS and CDR2 YFSETQ. Trimming took off 0 bases at V and 0 bases at J, with 6 bases between the two ends. CDR3 length equals 14 residues. After around ten days in culture, the CD4+ T cells were isolated. None of these healthy vaccinees had been infected with SARS-CoV-2 before vaccination. IL-2 medium supplanted half the medium on days 3 and 7. The source is a human donor who received a COVID-19 vaccine. The rearrangement uses TRBV5-1 and TRBJ2-5; no definite D call. The sequenced sample was CD4+ T cells from PBMCs cultured without peptide, obtained before COVID-19 vaccination. CDR3 loop: CASSLGGNQETQYF. In DNA, the CDR3 is TGCGCCAGCAGCTTGGGGGGTAACCAAGAGACCCAGTACTTC.